A single sample is the source of the 21 T cell receptor beta chains below, sequenced in a study of blood T cell repertoires in COVID-19. Profiling relied on immunoSEQ multiplex PCR, and the TCRdb table lists in-frame clones only, not all of them. The sample records 200,000 to 250,000 clones, about 85% being singletons. Sequencing was done on a sample of PBMCs or T cells enriched from blood (not recorded which). The receptors come from a woman in her 30s who had recovered from COVID-19.

The chain couples TRBV27 to TRBJ1-5, with TRBD1 identical over 7 bases. This CDR3 region has 15 residues. The J segment lost 5 bases and the V segment lost 5 bases, leaving 9 bases of the junction unmatched. Germline assignment: CDR1 MNHEY and CDR2 SMNVEV (reference sequence). CDR3 residues: CASSRTQGFDQPQHF. As DNA, the CDR3 is TGTGCCAGCAGTCGAACACAGGGGTTTGATCAGCCCCAGCATTTT.

The chain combines TRBV6-2 or TRBV6-3 with TRBJ1-6; 8 nucleotides line up with TRBD1. Germline CDR1 MNHEY, CDR2 SVGEGT. Trimming removed 5 bases from V and 10 bases from J; junction bases left unmatched: 13. The length of the CDR3 is 16 residues. Here the CDR3 DNA reads TGTGCCAGCAGTGCTCTACAGGGGGTCGCAGACTCACCCCTCCACTTT. As protein: CASSALQGVADSPLHF.

The chain recombines TRBV5-6 with TRBJ2-1, with 9 positions matching TRBD2. The V gene's germline CDR1 is SGHDT and CDR2 YYEEEE. After removal of 0 bases from V and 10 bases from J, the junction contained 17 bases not matched to a gene. This CDR3 spans 18 amino acids. CDR3 sequence (DNA): TGTGCCAGCAGCTTGGCCAGGGTTATTAGCGGGGGCGTAGAGGAGCAGTTCTTC. It translates to CASSLARVISGGVEEQFF.

The chain recombines TRBV12-3 or TRBV12-4 with TRBJ2-1; TRBD2 matches 7 bases. V dropped 2 bases and J dropped 9; count of bases not matched to a gene: 4. The CDR3 consists of 13 residues. The DNA for the CDR3 is TGTGCCAGCAGTTTACTGGGGGGGGTTGAGCAGTTCTTC. As protein: CASSLLGGVEQFF.

CDR3 amino acids: CASSDQDRPNEKLFF. CDR3 sequence (DNA): TGTGCCAGTAGTGATCAGGACAGGCCTAATGAAAAACTGTTTTTT. The gene calls are TRBV19 and TRBJ1-4, with 7 bases fitting TRBD1. The CDR3 sequence is 15 residues long. Germline trimming cut 5 bases from V and 3 bases from J; bases unmatched to any gene: 6. Looked up from germline, CDR1 is LNHDA and CDR2 is SQIVND (reference sequence).

The genes are TRBV19 and TRBJ1-1; D possibly corresponds to TRBD1 (6 bases). CDR1 LNHDA and CDR2 SQIVND come from the germline V gene (reference sequence). The ends were cut back, 3 bases at V and 4 bases at J, with 18 bases in the middle. The length of the CDR3 is 16 residues. The CDR3 is CASSIWGRGEFTEAFF. DNA for the CDR3: TGTGCCAGTAGTATTTGGGGCAGGGGTGAATTCACTGAAGCTTTCTTT.

This chain links TRBV5-1 with TRBJ1-3; weak D call: TRBD1 (6 bases). Trimming pared 1 base from V and 4 bases from J, leaving 12 bases between. Germline V CDR1 and CDR2: SGHRS, YFSETQ. The CDR3 has 15 amino acids. The CDR3 DNA sequence: TGCGCCAGCAGCTTGAGCGGGGGCTCCGGAAACACCATATATTTT. Its protein product is CASSLSGGSGNTIYF.

This chain joins TRBV2 and TRBJ1-4; 7 positions match TRBD1. With V trimmed by 5 bases and J by 10 bases, 10 bases remained unmatched. Germline V lookup: CDR1 SNHLY, CDR2 FYNNEI. The CDR3 is made up of 14 amino acids. DNA of the CDR3: TGTGCCAGCAGTAAAGGACAGGCCGCGGGAAAACTGTTTTTT. Its translation: CASSKGQAAGKLFF.

The chain employs TRBV5-5 and TRBJ2-5, with D possibly matching TRBD1 (5 bases). Germline CDR1 reads SGHKS; CDR2 reads YYEKEE (reference sequence). This CDR3 region has 16 residues. With 0 bases removed from V and 5 bases from J, the gap between germline ends came to 17 bases. CDR3 residues: CASSLGGHRLGETQYF. The DNA of the CDR3 is TGTGCCAGCAGCTTGGGGGGCCACAGGTTAGGGGAGACCCAGTACTTC.

This chain joins TRBV4-3 and TRBJ2-1; 11 bases are shared with TRBD2. The junction had 4 bases not matched to a gene; V was cut back by 4 bases and J by 5 bases. This CDR3 comprises 15 residues. Germline V gene data show CDR1 as LGHNA and CDR2 as YSLEER. CDR3 amino acids: CASSLGTSGNNEQFF. CDR3 nucleotide sequence: TGCGCCAGCAGCCTCGGGACTAGCGGTAACAATGAGCAGTTCTTC.

The V and J genes are TRBV2 and TRBJ2-3, with 10 bases identical to TRBD2. The V gene end was trimmed by 5 bases and the J gene end by 4 bases; junction bases not matched to a gene: 6. The germline V gene encodes CDR1 SNHLY and CDR2 FYNNEI. CDR3 length: 15 amino acids. CDR3: CASSRSGGGPDTQYF. CDR3 coding DNA: TGTGCCAGCAGTAGAAGCGGGGGGGGACCAGATACGCAGTATTTT. Complete variable domain (other parts from reference TRBV2 and TRBJ2-3): EPEVTQTPSHQVTQMGQEVILRCVPISNHLYFYWYRQILGQKVEFLVSFYNNEISEKSEIFDDQFSVERPDGSNFTLKIRSTKLEDSAMYFCASSRSGGGPDTQYFGPGTRLTVL.

This sequence joins TRBV3-1 (or the pseudogene TRBV3-2) and TRBJ2-7; 8 nucleotides match TRBD1. The CDR3 is 17 amino acids. Germline values: CDR1 LGHDT, CDR2 YNNKEL (reference sequence). V trimming: 1 base; J trimming: 1 base; junction bases outside the gene matches: 9. The CDR3 sequence: CASSQVTGGSPSYEQYF. In DNA form, the CDR3 reads TGTGCCAGCAGCCAAGTTACAGGGGGTTCGCCTTCCTACGAGCAGTACTTC.

This rearrangement joins TRBV12-3 or TRBV12-4 to TRBJ2-1; the D gene is possibly TRBD1 (5 bases). V was cut by 8 bases and J by 1 base, with 9 bases left in between. CDR3 length: 13 residues. In DNA, the CDR3 is TGTGCCAGCGGGGCAGAGTCCTACAATGAGCAGTTCTTC. Its protein is CASGAESYNEQFF.

This clone was counted once. The genes are TRBV20-1 and TRBJ1-1; D ambiguous. This CDR3 contains 13 residues. Trimming took off 3 bases at V and 8 bases at J, with 16 bases between the two ends. The V gene's germline CDR1 is DFQATT and CDR2 SNEGSKA (reference sequence). CDR3 coding DNA: TGCAGTGCTAGTTCCGGGAAATTAAGGGAAGCTTTCTTT. It yields the protein CSASSGKLREAFF.

CDR3 bases: TGTGCCAGCTCACCCCCCGGGACTAGTGCAGATACGCAGTATTTT. It yields the protein CASSPPGTSADTQYF. This chain uses TRBV18 with TRBJ2-3; TRBD2 matches at 8 bases. CDR3 length: 15 amino acids. The ends lost 3 bases at V and 4 bases at J; junction bases unmatched: 6. The germline V gene has CDR1 KGHSH and CDR2 LQKENI.

This clone came up once. The chain joins TRBV2 to TRBJ1-1; 8 bases align to TRBD1. The trim removed 8 bases at V and 5 bases at J, leaving 10 bases unmatched. The CDR3 is 14 residues long. Per germline, CDR1 SNHLY and CDR2 FYNNEI. The CDR3 region has the DNA TGTGCCAGCCTAGACAGGGGTTTTCAAACTGAAGCTTTCTTT. Translation: CASLDRGFQTEAFF.

The chain uses TRBV6-5 and TRBJ2-1; weak D call: TRBD2 (6 bases). The CDR3 sequence is 13 residues long. With 9 bases removed from V and 6 bases from J, the gap between germline ends came to 15 bases. Per germline, CDR1 MNHEY and CDR2 SVGAGI. CDR3 in DNA: TGTGCCAGGGAGGGCCGTGAGGGCAATGAGCAGTTCTTC. Translated: CAREGREGNEQFF.

The V and J genes are TRBV6-6 and TRBJ2-2; D gene unclear. Germline V lookup: CDR1 MNHNY, CDR2 SVGAGI (reference sequence). The CDR3 is 12 residues long. Trimming removed 8 bases from V and 5 bases from J, with 9 bases in between. The CDR3 sequence is CASALRTGELFF. The CDR3 DNA reads TGTGCCAGCGCACTCAGGACCGGGGAGCTGTTTTTT.

The chain employs TRBV14 and TRBJ1-1; no clear D gene. The length of the CDR3 is 15 residues. CDR1 SGHDN and CDR2 FVKESK come from the germline V gene. V shed 0 bases and J shed 1 base, with 9 bases lying between them. This chain's CDR3 is CASSQDVRENTEAFF. In nucleotides, the CDR3 is TGTGCCAGCAGCCAAGATGTCCGAGAGAACACTGAAGCTTTCTTT.

The rearrangement uses TRBV27 and TRBJ1-1; 7 bases agree with TRBD1. The CDR3 has 15 residues. The V and J ends lost 6 bases and 3 bases, in that order; junction bases with no gene match: 10. Germline V gene data show CDR1 as MNHEY and CDR2 as SMNVEV (reference sequence). For the CDR3, the DNA is TGTGCCAGCAGCATGTCTCGGGACAGAGACACTGAAGCTTTCTTT. Amino acid sequence: CASSMSRDRDTEAFF.

V and J are TRBV15 and TRBJ1-2; D possibly corresponds to TRBD1 (5 bases). CDR3 length equals 13 residues. The germline V gene has CDR1 LNHNV and CDR2 YYDKDF (reference sequence). Between the trimmed V and J ends, which lost 1 base and 5 bases, there was a span of 8 bases. The CDR3 DNA is TGTGCCACCAGCAGAGTGGGGGGGTATGGCTACACCTTC. As protein: CATSRVGGYGYTF.